The rows below give T cell receptor beta chains drawn from one sample of a study of blood T cell repertoires in COVID-19. Method: immunoSEQ multiplex PCR; TCRdb's copy keeps in-frame clones and lacks some. The sample holds approximately 300,000 clones, 75% to 90% seen once. Sequenced material: peripheral blood. These TCRs come from a man in his forties or fifties with acute or convalescent COVID-19. CDR3s include the opening cysteine and the closing phenylalanine or tryptophan. Each record gives: J gene, clone size, V gene, D gene, CDR3 length, CDR3 DNA, CDR3 protein. D genes are given only for firm matches. Only some rows state a clone size, as once, few, many or a class for expanded clones.

TRBJ2-1,NA,TRBV4-2,TRBD2,16,TGTGCCAGCAGCCAAGTGGGGGCTAGCGGGGACAATGAGCAGTTCTTC,CASSQVGASGDNEQFF
TRBJ2-2,NA,TRBV5-4,NA,17,TGTGCCAGCAGCTTGAGGGCTGGGGGCCTGAACACCGGGGAGCTGTTTTTT,CASSLRAGGLNTGELFF
TRBJ2-7,NA,TRBV5-1,TRBD1,15,TGCGCCAGCAGCTTGGCGACAGGGGCCATCTACGAGCAGTACTTC,CASSLATGAIYEQYF
TRBJ2-4,NA,TRBV5-1,TRBD1,14,TGCGCCAGCAGCGCTGGACAGGGGGCCGACATTCAGTACTTC,CASSAGQGADIQYF
TRBJ1-1,NA,TRBV6-2/TRBV6-3,NA,13,TGTGCCAGCAGTTACGCGGGGGGCACTGAAGCTTTCTTT,CASSYAGGTEAFF
TRBJ2-7,medium-sized,TRBV19,NA,14,TGTGCCAGTAGTTGGGGAAAGGGGCCCTACGAGCAGTACTTC,CASSWGKGPYEQYF
TRBJ2-7,NA,TRBV7-9,NA,11,TGTGCCAGCAGTAGGACAGAGGAGCAGTACTTC,CASSRTEEQYF
TRBJ1-4,NA,TRBV11-2,NA,13,TGTGCCAGCAGCTTAAGCATTAATGAAAAACTGTTTTTT,CASSLSINEKLFF
TRBJ1-1,NA,TRBV19,NA,12,TGTGCCAGTAGTCGGGGTTACACTGAAGCTTTCTTT,CASSRGYTEAFF
TRBJ2-1,NA,TRBV10-3,TRBD1,15,TGTGCCATCAGTGAAGGACAGGGGAGCTACAATGAGCAGTTCTTC,CAISEGQGSYNEQFF
TRBJ1-2,NA,TRBV11-2,NA,14,TGTGCCAGCAGCCGAAGGGGAGGGTTTGATGGCTACACCTTC,CASSRRGGFDGYTF
TRBJ1-1,NA,TRBV18,NA,14,TGTGCCAGCTCCCAAATACAGGGGAACACTGAAGCTTTCTTT,CASSQIQGNTEAFF
TRBJ1-1,NA,TRBV30,NA,13,TGTGCCTGGAGTCCAACACGGAACACTGAAGCTTTCTTT,CAWSPTRNTEAFF
TRBJ1-3,NA,TRBV5-6,NA,17,TGTGCCAGCAGCTTGTCGGGTGTTGCTTCTCCGGGGAACACCATATATTTT,CASSLSGVASPGNTIYF
TRBJ2-7,NA,TRBV5-1,TRBD1,15,TGCGCCAGCAGCTTAGGGACAGCCCTTACCGAGGAGCAGTACTTC,CASSLGTALTEEQYF
TRBJ1-2,NA,TRBV3-1/TRBV3-2,NA,13,TGTGCCAGCACAGGGGCTGGAAACTATGGCTACACCTTC,CASTGAGNYGYTF
TRBJ1-1,NA,TRBV6-5,TRBD1,13,TGTGCCAGCCGGACAGGACTTCACACTGAAGCTTTCTTT,CASRTGLHTEAFF
TRBJ1-6,NA,TRBV3-1/TRBV3-2,TRBD1,17,TGTGCCAGCAGCCTCAGGGACGACAGGGTGATTAGGTCACCCCTCCACTTT,CASSLRDDRVIRSPLHF
TRBJ1-2,NA,TRBV10-2,TRBD1,17,TGCGCCAGCAGTGATCCGGTCAGGGGGCATTATCACTATGGCTACACCTTC,CASSDPVRGHYHYGYTF
TRBJ1-1,NA,TRBV5-8,NA,14,TGTGCCAGCAGCTTTGACAGGATGAACACTGAAGCTTTCTTT,CASSFDRMNTEAFF
TRBJ1-1,NA,TRBV7-3,NA,14,TGTGCCAGCAGCTTAACGCGGACAGACGGTGTGGCTTTCTTT,CASSLTRTDGVAFF
TRBJ1-4,NA,TRBV5-1,NA,14,TGCGCCAGCAGCTTGCAGGGGCTGGGGGAAAAACTGTTTTTT,CASSLQGLGEKLFF
TRBJ2-5,once,TRBV20-1,NA,11,TGCAGTGCTAACTGGCAAGAGACCCAGTACTTC,CSANWQETQYF
TRBJ2-3,NA,TRBV7-8,TRBD2,18,TGTGCCAGCAGCTCCCCGACTAGCGGGGGCAGTCCGGCAGATACGCAGTATTTT,CASSSPTSGGSPADTQYF
TRBJ1-2,NA,TRBV3-1/TRBV3-2,TRBD1,15,TGTGCCAGCAGCCAAGCAGGGACAGGGTCCCGTGGCTACACCTTC,CASSQAGTGSRGYTF
TRBJ2-3,NA,TRBV30,TRBD2,14,TGTGCCTGGAGTGTAACGGGGGGGCCAGATACGCAGTATTTT,CAWSVTGGPDTQYF
TRBJ2-2,NA,TRBV4-2,NA,18,TGTGCCAGCAGCCAAAAGTACTCCCCCCCAGCGGACACCGGGGAGCTGTTTTTT,CASSQKYSPPADTGELFF
TRBJ1-1,NA,TRBV11-3,TRBD1,13,TGTGCCAGCAGCCTCCAGGGGGACACTGAAGCTTTCTTT,CASSLQGDTEAFF
TRBJ2-1,NA,TRBV14,NA,15,TGTGCCAGCAGCCGGTTGTCGGGATCCTACAATGAGCAGTTCTTC,CASSRLSGSYNEQFF
TRBJ2-4,NA,TRBV14,TRBD1,17,TGTGCCAGCAGCCTTCAGCCGGGACAGGGGCCCAAAAACATTCAGTACTTC,CASSLQPGQGPKNIQYF
TRBJ1-1,few,TRBV12-3/TRBV12-4,NA,13,TGTGCCAGCAGTTTTATTGAGGGCACTGAAGCTTTCTTT,CASSFIEGTEAFF
TRBJ1-2,few,TRBV3-1/TRBV3-2,NA,16,TGTGCCAGCAGCCTCGGAGGCCAGGTCGTCAACTATGGCTACACCTTC,CASSLGGQVVNYGYTF
TRBJ1-4,NA,TRBV4-1,NA,18,TGCGCCAGCAGCCAAGAACGTAACAGCGGGATTACTAATGAAAAACTGTTTTTT,CASSQERNSGITNEKLFF
TRBJ2-5,once,TRBV4-2,TRBD2,18,TGTGCCAGCAGCCAAGACATGGCTAGCGGGGGGGTGGGGGAGACCCAGTACTTC,CASSQDMASGGVGETQYF
TRBJ1-2,NA,TRBV19,TRBD1,13,TGTGCCAGTCGGGGACAGGGTTATGATGGCTACACCTTC,CASRGQGYDGYTF
TRBJ2-7,NA,TRBV6-1,NA,14,TGTGCCAGCAGTGAATATGGGGGGAGGAACGAGCAGTACTTC,CASSEYGGRNEQYF
TRBJ1-2,NA,TRBV6-5,TRBD1,12,TGTGCCTTCCGGGCAGGGGGGAATGGCTACACCTTC,CAFRAGGNGYTF
TRBJ2-2,once,TRBV18,TRBD2,13,TGTGCCAGCTCACCAGGGAGGGTCGGGGAGCTGTTTTTT,CASSPGRVGELFF
TRBJ2-1,NA,TRBV4-1,NA,17,TGCGCCAGCAGCCTTAGTGAAGGAAGGGGGTCCTACAATGAGCAGTTCTTC,CASSLSEGRGSYNEQFF
TRBJ1-4,NA,TRBV3-1/TRBV3-2,NA,15,TGTGCCAGCAGCCAAGGGGCGGGGCCGGGGGAAAAACTGTTTTTT,CASSQGAGPGEKLFF
TRBJ1-2,NA,TRBV24-1,NA,13,TGTGCCACCAGTGCAGGGTCTAACTATGGCTACACCTTC,CATSAGSNYGYTF
TRBJ2-1,NA,TRBV10-3,TRBD2,16,TGTGCCATCAGTCGACTAGCGACGAGCTCCTACAATGAGCAGTTCTTC,CAISRLATSSYNEQFF
TRBJ1-2,NA,TRBV3-1/TRBV3-2,NA,13,TGTGCCAGCAGCCAAGGGCAAAACTATGGCTACACCTTC,CASSQGQNYGYTF
TRBJ1-3,NA,TRBV5-4,TRBD1,14,TGTGCCAGCAGCCGGGACAGCTCTGGAAACACCATATATTTT,CASSRDSSGNTIYF
TRBJ1-2,NA,TRBV19,NA,11,TGTGCCAGTAGTCCAGGGTATGGCTACACCTTC,CASSPGYGYTF
TRBJ1-4,NA,TRBV15,NA,16,TGTGCCACCAGCCCTCGGGGAGTGATTGGGAATGAAAAACTGTTTTTT,CATSPRGVIGNEKLFF
TRBJ2-7,NA,TRBV7-6,NA,17,TGTGCCAGCAGCCTCCAGTGGGTACGGGATGGACCCTACGAGCAGTACTTC,CASSLQWVRDGPYEQYF
TRBJ2-2,NA,TRBV3-1/TRBV3-2,TRBD1,13,TGTGCCAGCAGGACAGGGGGAACCGGGGAGCTGTTTTTT,CASRTGGTGELFF
TRBJ1-1,NA,TRBV3-1/TRBV3-2,NA,14,TGTGCCAGCAGTCCGGGTCTCATGAACACTGAAGCTTTCTTT,CASSPGLMNTEAFF
TRBJ2-1,NA,TRBV4-1,TRBD1,16,TGCGCCAGCAGCCATAACCGGGACAGAGGAGGCGATGAGCAGTTCTTC,CASSHNRDRGGDEQFF
TRBJ2-2,NA,TRBV5-1,NA,14,TGCGCCAGCAGCACTAGACCGAACACCGGGGAGCTGTTTTTT,CASSTRPNTGELFF
TRBJ2-2,NA,TRBV19,TRBD1,16,TGTGCCAGTAGCCTACTACAGGGGGCGCAAGGCGGGGAGCTGTTTTTT,CASSLLQGAQGGELFF
TRBJ2-7,NA,TRBV7-8,TRBD1,15,TGTGCCAGCAGCTTATTGGGACAGAGCTCCTACGAGCAGTACTTC,CASSLLGQSSYEQYF
TRBJ1-4,NA,TRBV12-3/TRBV12-4,NA,12,TGTGCCAGCCGGGGGACTAATGAAAAACTGTTTTTT,CASRGTNEKLFF
TRBJ2-2,NA,TRBV7-6,NA,15,TGTGCCAGCAGCTTTCAGGGGAATCGGGCCGGGGAGCTGTTTTTT,CASSFQGNRAGELFF
TRBJ2-2,NA,TRBV5-1,NA,16,TGCGCCAGCAGCCCAAGGGACACTCCTTACACCGGGGAGCTGTTTTTT,CASSPRDTPYTGELFF
TRBJ2-2,NA,TRBV18,NA,16,TGTGCCAGCTCACTTCAGGGTTCATCGAACACCGGGGAGCTGTTTTTT,CASSLQGSSNTGELFF